Below, 6 T cell receptor beta chains from the same sample are listed, as sequenced in a study of shared clonotypes between healthy human individuals (dated by TCRdb to between 2020 and 2021). The library was prepared using the immunoSEQ multiplex PCR assay. Here the immuneACCESS table is served through TCRdb, limited to in-frame sequences with V and J called. Missing clones are a known gap in these copies; in checked studies unresolved V genes cover under half, and the rest lacks a known reason. The sample table contains approximately 600,000 clones; only one count was recorded for approximately 96% of them. The top ten clones comprise around 0.11% of the sample. CD8 naive samples consisted of CD45RO-negative cells that were positively selected for CCR7, yielding a CD45RA+CCR7+ population without TemRA cells. Sample: naive CD8+ T cells sorted from blood. Taken with the paper, the label for cell subset or site translates to: CD45RA+CCR7+. All receptors derive from a woman aged 25 to 39 in good health.

This clone occurred once. The sample has other DNA sequences that encode this CDR3 too. The J gene is TRBJ2-7, the V gene TRBV27; D is uncertain. This CDR3 region has 13 residues. V lost 0 bases and J lost 2, with 5 bases in between. Germline lookup yields CDR1 MNHEY and CDR2 SMNVEV (reference sequence). DNA of the CDR3: TGTGCCAGCAGTTTATCGATCCCCTACGAGCAGTACTTC. Translated: CASSLSIPYEQYF.

This clone was seen once. The DNA of the CDR3 is TGTGCCAGCAGTTTAGGCGGGACTAACTATGGCTACACCTTC. Amino acids: CASSLGGTNYGYTF. The chain is built from TRBV27 and TRBJ1-2, with D unresolved. Deletions cut 2 bases from V and 0 bases from J, with 7 bases between. Germline V gene lookup returns CDR1 MNHEY and CDR2 SMNVEV (reference sequence). This CDR3 is built from 14 residues.

This sequence joins TRBV19 and TRBJ2-1; 8 nucleotides line up with TRBD2. The germline V gene has CDR1 LNHDA and CDR2 SQIVND (reference sequence). V trimming: 3 bases; J trimming: 0 bases; junction bases outside the gene matches: 4. The CDR3 is made up of 16 amino acids. The CDR3 loop reads CASSITSGSSYNEQFF. For the CDR3, the DNA is TGTGCCAGTAGTATTACCAGCGGGAGCTCCTACAATGAGCAGTTCTTC.

This sequence joins TRBV29-1 and TRBJ2-1; 14 bases map to TRBD2. The length of the CDR3 is 16 residues. V shed 6 bases, J shed 3 bases, and the junction held 7 bases outside the gene matches. Germline CDR1 is SQVTM and CDR2 is ANQGSEA. CDR3 coding DNA: TGCAGCGTCGGGACTAGCGGGAGCAGAGGCTACAATGAGCAGTTCTTC. This sequence encodes CSVGTSGSRGYNEQFF.

Details on this clone: Within the sample, other DNA sequences also encode this same CDR3. V gene TRBV13 combines with J gene TRBJ2-7, with no clear D. Germline V lookup: CDR1 PRHDT, CDR2 FYEKMQ (reference sequence). The length of the CDR3 is 13 residues. V was clipped by 3 bases and J by 0 bases, with 6 bases between them. CDR3 residues: CASSFPSSYEQYF. CDR3 coding DNA: TGTGCCAGCAGCTTCCCCAGCTCCTACGAGCAGTACTTC. Full variable domain (remainder filled in from reference TRBV13 and TRBJ2-7): AAGVIQSPRHLIKEKRETATLKCYPIPRHDTVYWYQQGPGQDPQFLISFYEKMQSDKGSIPDRFSAQQFSDYHSELNMSSLELGDSALYFCASSFPSSYEQYFGPGTRLTVT.

The chain recombines TRBV30 with TRBJ2-7; 9 bases match TRBD2. CDR3 length: 14 residues. The V gene's germline CDR1 is GTSNPN and CDR2 SVGIG (reference sequence). The J segment lost 3 bases and the V segment lost 5 bases, leaving 8 bases of the junction unmatched. The CDR3 bases are TGTGCCTGGGATGGGATAGCGGGAGACTACGAGCAGTACTTC. This encodes CAWDGIAGDYEQYF.